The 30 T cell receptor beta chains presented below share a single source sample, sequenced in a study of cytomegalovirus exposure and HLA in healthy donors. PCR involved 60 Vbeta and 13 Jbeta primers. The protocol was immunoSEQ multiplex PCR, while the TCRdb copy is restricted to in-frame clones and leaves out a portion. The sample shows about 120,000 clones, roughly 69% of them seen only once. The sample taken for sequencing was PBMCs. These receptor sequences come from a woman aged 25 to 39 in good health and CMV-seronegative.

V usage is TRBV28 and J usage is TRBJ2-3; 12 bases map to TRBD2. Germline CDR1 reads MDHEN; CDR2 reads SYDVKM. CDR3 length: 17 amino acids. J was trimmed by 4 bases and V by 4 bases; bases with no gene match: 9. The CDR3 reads CASSWASSGRVPDTQYF. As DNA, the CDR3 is TGTGCCAGCAGTTGGGCATCTAGCGGGAGGGTTCCAGATACGCAGTATTTT.

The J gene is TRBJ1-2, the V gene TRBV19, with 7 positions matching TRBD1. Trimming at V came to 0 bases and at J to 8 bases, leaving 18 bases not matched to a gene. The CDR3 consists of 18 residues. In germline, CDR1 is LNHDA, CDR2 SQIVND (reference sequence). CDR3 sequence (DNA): TGTGCCAGTAGTATAGATCCGGTCACAGGGGATGGCTTGGAAGGCTACACCTTC. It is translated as CASSIDPVTGDGLEGYTF.

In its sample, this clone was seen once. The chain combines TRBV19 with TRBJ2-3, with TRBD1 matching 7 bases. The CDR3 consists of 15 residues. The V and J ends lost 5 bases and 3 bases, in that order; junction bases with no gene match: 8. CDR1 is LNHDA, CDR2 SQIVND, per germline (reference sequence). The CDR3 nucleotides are TGTGCCAGTAGTCCCATACAGGGGTGGACAGATACGCAGTATTTT. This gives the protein CASSPIQGWTDTQYF. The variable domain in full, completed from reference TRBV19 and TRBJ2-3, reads DGGITQSPKYLFRKEGQNVTLSCEQNLNHDAMYWYRQDPGQGLRLIYYSQIVNDFQKGDIAEGYSVSREKKESFPLTVTSAQKNPTAFYLCASSPIQGWTDTQYFGPGTRLTVL.

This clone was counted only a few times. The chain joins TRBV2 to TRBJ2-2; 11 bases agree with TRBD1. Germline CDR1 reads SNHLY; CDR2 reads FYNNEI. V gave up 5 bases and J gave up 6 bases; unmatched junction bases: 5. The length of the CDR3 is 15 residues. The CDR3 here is CASSPRTGGAGELFF. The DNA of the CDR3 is TGTGCCAGCAGTCCTCGGACAGGGGGCGCCGGGGAGCTGTTTTTT.

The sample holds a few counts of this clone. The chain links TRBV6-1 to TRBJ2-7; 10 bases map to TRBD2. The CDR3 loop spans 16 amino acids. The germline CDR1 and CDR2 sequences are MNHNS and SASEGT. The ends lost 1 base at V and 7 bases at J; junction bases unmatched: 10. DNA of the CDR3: TGTGCCAGCAGTGAAGATTTAAGCGGGAGGGCCGTGGAGCAGTACTTC. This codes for CASSEDLSGRAVEQYF.

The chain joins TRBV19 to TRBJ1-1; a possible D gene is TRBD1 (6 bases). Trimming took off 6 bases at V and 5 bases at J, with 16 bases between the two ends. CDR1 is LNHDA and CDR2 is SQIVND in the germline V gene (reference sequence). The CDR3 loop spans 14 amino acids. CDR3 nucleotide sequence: TGTGCCAGTAGATCCTCAGGGGAGGGGACTGAAGCTTTCTTT. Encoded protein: CASRSSGEGTEAFF.

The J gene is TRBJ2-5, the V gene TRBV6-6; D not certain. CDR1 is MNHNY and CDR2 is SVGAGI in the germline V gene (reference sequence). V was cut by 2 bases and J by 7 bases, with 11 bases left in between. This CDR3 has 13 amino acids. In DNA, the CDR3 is TGTGCCAGCAGTTACGGGCAGGAAGGGACCCAGTACTTC. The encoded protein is CASSYGQEGTQYF.

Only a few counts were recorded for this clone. CDR3 coding DNA: TGCGCCAGCAGCCAAGAGGGGGCAGGGTTCGTTGGGACCCAGTACTTC. It encodes CASSQEGAGFVGTQYF. The chain recombines TRBV4-1 with TRBJ2-5; tentative D call: TRBD1 (6 bases). Trimming stripped 0 bases from V and 7 bases from J, with 18 bases between. Germline V CDR1 and CDR2: MGHRA, YSYEKL. The CDR3 loop spans 16 amino acids.

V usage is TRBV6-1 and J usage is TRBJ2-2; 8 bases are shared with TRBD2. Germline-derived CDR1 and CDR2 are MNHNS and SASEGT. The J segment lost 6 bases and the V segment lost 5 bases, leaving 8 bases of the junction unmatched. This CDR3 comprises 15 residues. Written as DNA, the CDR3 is TGTGCCAGCAGTAGGTGGCTAGCGGGTTCCGGGGAGCTGTTTTTT. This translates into CASSRWLAGSGELFF.

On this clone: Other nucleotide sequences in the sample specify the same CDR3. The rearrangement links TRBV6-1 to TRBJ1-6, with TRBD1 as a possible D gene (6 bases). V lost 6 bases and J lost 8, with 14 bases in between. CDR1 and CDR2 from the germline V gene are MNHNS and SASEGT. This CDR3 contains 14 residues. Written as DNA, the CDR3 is TGTGCCAGCAGCGTCACAGGGCTGGATTCACCCCTCCACTTT. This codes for CASSVTGLDSPLHF.

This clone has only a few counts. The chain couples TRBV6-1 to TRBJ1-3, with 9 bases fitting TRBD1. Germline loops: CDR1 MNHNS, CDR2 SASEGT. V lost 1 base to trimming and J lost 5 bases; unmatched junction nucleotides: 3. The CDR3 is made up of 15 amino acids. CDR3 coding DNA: TGTGCCAGCAGTGAAGAAACAGGGGGCAGAAACACCATATATTTT. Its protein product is CASSEETGGRNTIYF.

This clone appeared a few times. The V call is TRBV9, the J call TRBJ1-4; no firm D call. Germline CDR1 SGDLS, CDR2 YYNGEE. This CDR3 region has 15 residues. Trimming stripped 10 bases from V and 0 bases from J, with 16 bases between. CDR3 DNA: TGTGCCGGTTTTAACCGGGTGACAACTAATGAAAAACTGTTTTTT. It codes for CAGFNRVTTNEKLFF.

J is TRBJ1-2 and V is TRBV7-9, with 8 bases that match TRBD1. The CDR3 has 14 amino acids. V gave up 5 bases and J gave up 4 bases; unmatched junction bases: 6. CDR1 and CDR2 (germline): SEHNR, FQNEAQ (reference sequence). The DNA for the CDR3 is TGTGCCAGCAGCCTACAGGGGGATATCTATGGCTACACCTTC. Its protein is CASSLQGDIYGYTF.

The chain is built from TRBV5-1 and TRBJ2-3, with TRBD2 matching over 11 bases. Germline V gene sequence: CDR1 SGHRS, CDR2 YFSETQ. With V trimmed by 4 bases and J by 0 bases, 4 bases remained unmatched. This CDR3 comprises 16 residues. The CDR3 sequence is CASSPGTSGSTDTQYF. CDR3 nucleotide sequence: TGCGCCAGCAGCCCGGGGACTAGCGGTAGCACAGATACGCAGTATTTT.

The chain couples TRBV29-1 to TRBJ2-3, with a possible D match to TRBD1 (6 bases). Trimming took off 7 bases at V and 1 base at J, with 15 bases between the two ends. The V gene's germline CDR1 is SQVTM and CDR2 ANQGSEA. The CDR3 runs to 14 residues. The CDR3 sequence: CSGKTGQGTDTQYF. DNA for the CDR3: TGCAGCGGGAAGACAGGCCAGGGCACAGATACGCAGTATTTT.

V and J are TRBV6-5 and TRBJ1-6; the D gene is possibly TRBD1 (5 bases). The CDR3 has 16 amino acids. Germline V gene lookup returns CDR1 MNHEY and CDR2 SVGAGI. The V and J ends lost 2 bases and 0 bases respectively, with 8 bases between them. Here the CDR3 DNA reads TGTGCCAGCAGTTACGGGGGGGGCTCCTATAATTCACCCCTCCACTTT. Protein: CASSYGGGSYNSPLHF.

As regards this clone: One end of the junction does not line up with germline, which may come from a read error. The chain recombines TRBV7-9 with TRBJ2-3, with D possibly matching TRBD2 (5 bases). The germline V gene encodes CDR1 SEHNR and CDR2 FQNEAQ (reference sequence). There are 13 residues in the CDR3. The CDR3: CASSLALTDTQYF. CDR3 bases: TGTGCCAGCAGCCTAGCTCTTACAGATACGCAGTATTTT. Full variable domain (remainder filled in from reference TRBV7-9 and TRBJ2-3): DTGVSQNPRHKITKRGQNVTFRCDPISEHNRLYWYRQTLGQGPEFLTYFQNEAQLEKSRLLSDRFSAERPKGSFSTLEIQRTEQGDSAMYLCASSLALTDTQYFGPGTRLTVL.

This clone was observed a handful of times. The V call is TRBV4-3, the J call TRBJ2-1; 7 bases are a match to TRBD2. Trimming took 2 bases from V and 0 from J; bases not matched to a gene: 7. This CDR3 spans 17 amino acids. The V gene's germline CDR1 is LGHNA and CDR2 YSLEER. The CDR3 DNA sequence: TGCGCCAGCAGCCAATCCTCTAGCGGTAGCTCCTACAATGAGCAGTTCTTC. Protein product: CASSQSSSGSSYNEQFF.

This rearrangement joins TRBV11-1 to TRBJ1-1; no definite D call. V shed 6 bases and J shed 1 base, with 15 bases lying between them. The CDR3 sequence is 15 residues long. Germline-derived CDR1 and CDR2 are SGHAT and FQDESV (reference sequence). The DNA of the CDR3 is TGTGCCAGCAGGAGCGGGGTGGCGGGGAACACTGAAGCTTTCTTT. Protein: CASRSGVAGNTEAFF. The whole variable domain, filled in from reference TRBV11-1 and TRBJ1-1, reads EAEVAQSPRYKITEKSQAVAFWCDPISGHATLYWYRQILGQGPELLVQFQDESVVDDSQLPKDRFSAERLKGVDSTLKIQPAELGDSAMYLCASRSGVAGNTEAFFGQGTRLTVV.

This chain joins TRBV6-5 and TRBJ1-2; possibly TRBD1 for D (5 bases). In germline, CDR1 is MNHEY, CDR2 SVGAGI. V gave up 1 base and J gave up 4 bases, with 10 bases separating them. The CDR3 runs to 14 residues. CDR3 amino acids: CASSYLSGSYGYTF. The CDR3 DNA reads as TGTGCCAGCAGTTACTTATCAGGGTCCTATGGCTACACCTTC.

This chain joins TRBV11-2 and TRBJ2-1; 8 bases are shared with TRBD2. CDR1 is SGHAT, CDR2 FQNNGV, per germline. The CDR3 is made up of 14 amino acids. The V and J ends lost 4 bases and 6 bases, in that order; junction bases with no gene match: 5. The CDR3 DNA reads TGTGCCAGCAGCTGGGGACTAGTAATCAATGAGCAGTTCTTC. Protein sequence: CASSWGLVINEQFF.

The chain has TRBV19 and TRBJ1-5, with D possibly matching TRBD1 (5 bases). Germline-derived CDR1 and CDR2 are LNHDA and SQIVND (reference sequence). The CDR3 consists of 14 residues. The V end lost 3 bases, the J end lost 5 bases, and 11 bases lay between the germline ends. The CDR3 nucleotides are TGTGCCAGTAGTATTTGGGGGGACCATCAGCCCCAGCATTTT. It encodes CASSIWGDHQPQHF. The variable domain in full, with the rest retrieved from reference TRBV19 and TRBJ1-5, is DGGITQSPKYLFRKEGQNVTLSCEQNLNHDAMYWYRQDPGQGLRLIYYSQIVNDFQKGDIAEGYSVSREKKESFPLTVTSAQKNPTAFYLCASSIWGDHQPQHFGDGTRLSIL.

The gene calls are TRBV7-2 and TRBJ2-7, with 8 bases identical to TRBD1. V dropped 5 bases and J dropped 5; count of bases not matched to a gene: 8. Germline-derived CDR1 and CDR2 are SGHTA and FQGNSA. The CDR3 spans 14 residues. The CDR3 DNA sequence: TGTGCCAGCAGCGAGGTCCAGGGGGCGGACGAGCAGTACTTC. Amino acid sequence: CASSEVQGADEQYF.

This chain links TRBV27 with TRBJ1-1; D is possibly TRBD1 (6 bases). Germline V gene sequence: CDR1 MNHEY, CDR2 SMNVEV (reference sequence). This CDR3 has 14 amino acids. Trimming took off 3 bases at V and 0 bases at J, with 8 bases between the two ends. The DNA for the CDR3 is TGTGCCAGCAGTTTGGACAGACTGAACACTGAAGCTTTCTTT. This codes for CASSLDRLNTEAFF.

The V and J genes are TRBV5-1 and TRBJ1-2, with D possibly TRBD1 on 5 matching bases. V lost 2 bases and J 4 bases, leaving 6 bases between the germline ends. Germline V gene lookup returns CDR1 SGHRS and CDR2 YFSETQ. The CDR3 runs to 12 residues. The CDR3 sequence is CASSFDSYGYTF. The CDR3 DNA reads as TGCGCCAGCAGCTTCGACAGCTATGGCTACACCTTC.

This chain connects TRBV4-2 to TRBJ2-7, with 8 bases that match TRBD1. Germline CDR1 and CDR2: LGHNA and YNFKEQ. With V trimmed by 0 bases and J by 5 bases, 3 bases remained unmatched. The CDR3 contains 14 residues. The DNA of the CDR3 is TGTGCCAGCAGCCAAGACAGGGGGCAGAACGAGCAGTACTTC. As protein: CASSQDRGQNEQYF.

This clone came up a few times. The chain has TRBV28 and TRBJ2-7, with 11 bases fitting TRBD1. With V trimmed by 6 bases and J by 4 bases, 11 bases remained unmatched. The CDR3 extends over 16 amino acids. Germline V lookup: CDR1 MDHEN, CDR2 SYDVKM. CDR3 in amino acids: CASSLPGQGASYEQYF. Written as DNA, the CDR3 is TGTGCCAGCAGCTTACCCGGACAGGGGGCTAGTTACGAGCAGTACTTC.

In DNA form, the CDR3 reads TGTGCCAGCAGCTTTTCAGGGGTTACTAGCTACACCTTC. It encodes CASSFSGVTSYTF. The J gene is TRBJ1-2, the V gene TRBV5-8; perhaps TRBD1 as D (6 bases). The germline V gene encodes CDR1 SGHTS and CDR2 YDEGEE. Trimming removed 2 bases from V and 9 bases from J, with 14 bases in between. CDR3 length equals 13 residues.

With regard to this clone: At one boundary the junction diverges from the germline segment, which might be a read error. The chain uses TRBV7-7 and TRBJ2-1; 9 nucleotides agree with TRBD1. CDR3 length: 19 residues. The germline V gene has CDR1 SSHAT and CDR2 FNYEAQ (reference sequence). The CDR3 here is CASSLALWTGVGSYNEQFF. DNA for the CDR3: TGTGCTAGCAGCTTAGCGTTATGGACAGGGGTTGGCTCCTACAATGAGCAGTTCTTC.

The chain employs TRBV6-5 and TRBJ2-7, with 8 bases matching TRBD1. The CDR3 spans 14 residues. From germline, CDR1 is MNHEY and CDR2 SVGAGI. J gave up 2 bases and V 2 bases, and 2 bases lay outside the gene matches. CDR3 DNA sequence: TGTGCCAGCAGTTACGGGACAGGAGCCTACGAGCAGTACTTC. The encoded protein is CASSYGTGAYEQYF.